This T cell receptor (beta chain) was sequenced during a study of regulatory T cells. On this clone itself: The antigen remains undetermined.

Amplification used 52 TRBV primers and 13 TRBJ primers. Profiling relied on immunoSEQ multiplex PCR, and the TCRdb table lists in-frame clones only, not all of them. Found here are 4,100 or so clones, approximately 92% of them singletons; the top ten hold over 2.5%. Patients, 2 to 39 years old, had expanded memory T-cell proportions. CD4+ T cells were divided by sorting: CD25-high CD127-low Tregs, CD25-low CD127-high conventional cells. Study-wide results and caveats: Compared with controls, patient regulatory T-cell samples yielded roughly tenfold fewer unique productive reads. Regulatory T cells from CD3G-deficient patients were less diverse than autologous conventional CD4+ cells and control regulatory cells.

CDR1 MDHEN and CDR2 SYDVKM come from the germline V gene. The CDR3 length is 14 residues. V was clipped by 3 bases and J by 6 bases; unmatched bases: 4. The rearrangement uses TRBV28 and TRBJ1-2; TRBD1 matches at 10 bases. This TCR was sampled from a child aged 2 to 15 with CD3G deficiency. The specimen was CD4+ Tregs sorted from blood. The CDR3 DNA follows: TGTGCCAGCAGTTTGGGGACAGGGGATCATGGCTACACCTTC. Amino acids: CASSLGTGDHGYTF.